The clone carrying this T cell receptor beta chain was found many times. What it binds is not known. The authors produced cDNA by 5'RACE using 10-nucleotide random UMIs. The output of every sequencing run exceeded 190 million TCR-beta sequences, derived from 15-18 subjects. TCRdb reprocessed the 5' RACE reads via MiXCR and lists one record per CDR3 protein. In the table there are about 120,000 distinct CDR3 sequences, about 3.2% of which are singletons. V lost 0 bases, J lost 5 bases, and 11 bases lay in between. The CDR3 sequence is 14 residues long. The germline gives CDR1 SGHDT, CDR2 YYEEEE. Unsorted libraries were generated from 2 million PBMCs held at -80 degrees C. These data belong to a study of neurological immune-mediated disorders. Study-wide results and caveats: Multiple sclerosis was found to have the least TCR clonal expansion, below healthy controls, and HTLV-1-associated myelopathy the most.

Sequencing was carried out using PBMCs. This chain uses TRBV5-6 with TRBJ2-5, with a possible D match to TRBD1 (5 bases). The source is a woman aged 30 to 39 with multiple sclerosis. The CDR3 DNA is TGTGCCAGCAGCTTGGGGGCAGGGCAGGAGACCCAGTACTTC. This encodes CASSLGAGQETQYF.